One and the same sample provided the 20 T cell receptor beta chains below, sequenced in a study of naive and memory T cell subsets. Their target antigens are unknown. An equimolar mix of two oligonucleotides served as the beta constant-region primer for TRBC1 and TRBC2. Four rounds of PCR amplified the ligated cDNA using nested alpha and beta constant-region primers plus SP2. MiXCR, applied by TCRdb to the UMI-ligation and nested PCR reads, yields one record per CDR3 protein. The repertoire has more than 95,000 distinct CDR3 sequences, more than 14% of them found once; the top ten carry approximately 2.8%. Points from the study as a whole: Possibly reflecting memory cells re-expressing CD45RA, a few larger clonotypes occurred in naive repertoires, especially CD8.

The sequenced sample was naive CD8+ T cells from blood. The origin of the receptors is a human donor in good health.

This clonotype was found a few times. The chain employs TRBV29-1 and TRBJ2-3, with 7 positions matching TRBD2. The CDR3 consists of 19 residues. The V gene's germline CDR1 is SQVTM and CDR2 ANQGSEA. V gave up 1 base and J gave up 0 bases; unmatched junction bases: 16. The CDR3 region has the DNA TGCAGCGTTGAAGGGGCTAGCGGAAAATTAGTCACTAGCACAGATACGCAGTATTTT. This codes for CSVEGASGKLVTSTDTQYF.

There are many counts of this clonotype. The chain uses TRBV29-1 and TRBJ2-1, with 8 bases identical to TRBD1. This CDR3 region has 15 residues. Germline-derived CDR1 and CDR2 are SQVTM and ANQGSEA. The ends lost 7 bases at V and 3 bases at J; junction bases unmatched: 11. The CDR3 DNA reads as TGCAGCGCCCACCACCGACAGGGGTTCTACAATGAGCAGTTCTTC. It codes for CSAHHRQGFYNEQFF.

This clonotype occurred a few times. The V call is TRBV29-1, the J call TRBJ2-2; 8 bases align to TRBD1. This CDR3 region has 14 residues. The trim removed 6 bases at V and 3 bases at J, leaving 6 bases unmatched. Germline values: CDR1 SQVTM, CDR2 ANQGSEA. The CDR3 spells CSVRGQADTGELFF. CDR3 DNA: TGCAGCGTGAGGGGACAGGCGGACACCGGGGAGCTGTTTTTT.

CDR3: CASSSGHPSNQPQHF. The CDR3 DNA reads TGTGCCAGCAGTTCTGGACACCCTAGCAATCAGCCCCAGCATTTT. The chain has TRBV27 and TRBJ1-5, with a tentative D call TRBD1 (5 bases). Germline V CDR1 and CDR2: MNHEY, SMNVEV (reference sequence). CDR3 length: 15 residues. V was cut by 4 bases and J by 0 bases, with 10 bases left in between.

This clonotype was recorded at least ten times. This chain links TRBV9 with TRBJ2-2, with TRBD2 matching 11 bases. V was pared by 0 bases and J by 8 bases, with 6 bases of the junction left unmatched. The germline V gene has CDR1 SGDLS and CDR2 YYNGEE. The CDR3 has 16 amino acids. CDR3 sequence reads: CASSVGLAGIVGELFF. The DNA for the CDR3 is TGTGCCAGCAGCGTAGGACTAGCGGGAATCGTAGGGGAGCTGTTTTTT.

This clonotype was seen more than once but under ten times. CDR3 sequence (DNA): TGTGCCAGCAAGGGGACGGCACGGAAGGACAATGAGCAGTTCTTC. Its translation: CASKGTARKDNEQFF. The chain combines TRBV27 with TRBJ2-1, with D perhaps given as TRBD1 or TRBD2 (5 bases each). CDR3 length: 15 amino acids. CDR1 and CDR2 from the germline V gene are MNHEY and SMNVEV (reference sequence). Trimming shortened V by 7 bases and J by 5 bases, and 18 bases separated the two germline ends.

This clonotype was counted between two and nine times. J is TRBJ1-1 and V is TRBV4-3; 8 nucleotides agree with TRBD1. Trimming removed 1 base from V and 5 bases from J; junction bases left unmatched: 6. CDR3 size: 15 residues. Germline V gene sequence: CDR1 LGHNA, CDR2 YSLEER. CDR3 nucleotides: TGCGCCAGCAGCCAAGGACGGACAGGGTATACTGAAGCTTTCTTT. Translated, it gives CASSQGRTGYTEAFF.

V usage is TRBV7-9 and J usage is TRBJ2-7; the match to TRBD1 covers 8 bases. CDR3 length equals 14 residues. V lost 5 bases, J lost 4 bases, and 7 bases stayed unmatched. CDR1 and CDR2 from the germline V gene are SEHNR and FQNEAQ (reference sequence). The CDR3 nucleotides read TGTGCCAGCAGCCAGTGGGACAGGAATTACGAGCAGTACTTC. It is translated as CASSQWDRNYEQYF.

This clonotype turned up a few times. The CDR3, as DNA: TGTGCCAGCAGGGAGATTAGCGGCGCGCCCGGGGAGCTGTTTTTT. As protein: CASREISGAPGELFF. V usage is TRBV28 and J usage is TRBJ2-2; D is possibly TRBD2 (6 bases). The CDR3 is 15 residues long. CDR1 is MDHEN and CDR2 is SYDVKM in the germline V gene. Trimming pared 6 bases from V and 6 bases from J, leaving 17 bases between. Together with reference TRBV28 and TRBJ2-2, the CDR3 gives the full variable domain: DVKVTQSSRYLVKRTGEKVFLECVQDMDHENMFWYRQDPGLGLRLIYFSYDVKMKEKGDIPEGYSVSREKKERFSLILESASTNQTSMYLCASREISGAPGELFFGEGSRLTVL.

This clonotype came up a few times. The chain carries TRBV27 and TRBJ2-7; D gene uncertain. The V gene's germline CDR1 is MNHEY and CDR2 SMNVEV (reference sequence). CDR3 length: 14 amino acids. V shed 2 bases and J shed 4 bases, with 12 bases lying between them. The CDR3 region has the DNA TGTGCCAGCAGTTTACACCGGAGTCGTTACGAGCAGTACTTC. Translating gives CASSLHRSRYEQYF.

This clonotype was seen more than once but under ten times. V is TRBV7-9 and J is TRBJ1-1, with 8 bases identical to TRBD1. CDR3 size: 16 residues. Germline V gene data show CDR1 as SEHNR and CDR2 as FQNEAQ (reference sequence). The V segment lost 5 bases and the J segment 6 bases; nucleotides outside the gene matches: 14. CDR3 residues: CASSPVPTGAKPEAFF. In DNA, the CDR3 is TGTGCCAGCAGCCCTGTTCCGACAGGGGCAAAACCTGAAGCTTTCTTT.

This clonotype has a handful of counts. This chain joins TRBV7-9 and TRBJ1-5; D is unclear. In germline, CDR1 is SEHNR, CDR2 FQNEAQ (reference sequence). The CDR3 sequence is 12 residues long. The ends were cut back, 0 bases at V and 9 bases at J, with 6 bases in the middle. CDR3: CASSLAYGPQHF. The CDR3 DNA is TGTGCCAGCAGCTTAGCGTACGGGCCCCAGCATTTT.

J is TRBJ2-2 and V is TRBV6-4; D is perhaps TRBD1 (6 bases). Trimming took off 2 bases at V and 7 bases at J, with 14 bases between the two ends. Germline values: CDR1 MRHNA, CDR2 SNTAGT. The CDR3 is made up of 15 amino acids. CDR3 nucleotides: TGTGCCAGCAGTGACCGACACAGGGTCGGCGGGGAGCTGTTTTTT. Its translation: CASSDRHRVGGELFF.

This clonotype was observed a few times. The chain uses TRBV27 and TRBJ2-5; weak D call: TRBD2 (5 bases). The CDR3 extends over 14 amino acids. V dropped 5 bases and J dropped 5 bases, with 15 bases sitting between them. Germline assignment: CDR1 MNHEY and CDR2 SMNVEV (reference sequence). This CDR3 is CASSPELEAETQYF. In DNA, the CDR3 is TGTGCCAGCAGTCCCGAACTGGAGGCGGAGACCCAGTACTTC.

In its sample, this clonotype was seen a few times. The chain employs TRBV20-1 and TRBJ2-1; D unresolved. There are 10 residues in the CDR3. V dropped 6 bases and J dropped 4 bases, with 4 bases sitting between them. Germline lookup yields CDR1 DFQATT and CDR2 SNEGSKA (reference sequence). The CDR3 coding sequence is TGCAGTGCCTTATACAATGAGCAGTTCTTC. Residues: CSALYNEQFF.

This clonotype turned up a few times. The chain is built from TRBV12-3 or TRBV12-4 and TRBJ2-5; 7 bases fit TRBD2. The J segment lost 3 bases and the V segment lost 10 bases, leaving 5 bases of the junction unmatched. The CDR3 spans 12 residues. The CDR3 DNA follows: TGTGCCACCGCGGGGGTGGAAGAGACCCAGTACTTC. The encoded protein is CATAGVEETQYF.

This clonotype has just a few counts. V usage is TRBV20-1 and J usage is TRBJ2-3; maybe TRBD2 (6 bases). The CDR3 loop spans 16 amino acids. The germline V and J ends were trimmed by 3 bases and 4 bases, with 20 bases remaining between them. CDR1 is DFQATT, CDR2 SNEGSKA, per germline (reference sequence). The CDR3 bases are TGCAGTGCTAGGGGATGGCGGGGAGTTAGGGCAGATACGCAGTATTTT. Amino acid sequence: CSARGWRGVRADTQYF.

This clonotype has more than one count but fewer than ten. The gene calls are TRBV18 and TRBJ1-6; no clear D gene. CDR3 length: 14 residues. Trimming took off 6 bases at V and 11 bases at J, with 17 bases between the two ends. Germline V lookup: CDR1 KGHSH, CDR2 LQKENI. CDR3 sequence: CASSHSSPSAPLHF. In DNA, the CDR3 is TGTGCCAGCTCCCATTCTTCGCCTTCAGCACCCCTCCACTTT.

This clonotype was counted a single time. This chain connects TRBV5-2 to TRBJ1-1. TRBV5-2 is given as a pseudogene. CDR3 length: 12 amino acids. The CDR3, as DNA: TGTGCCAGCGACAGGTTGAACACTGAAGCTTTCTTT. Its protein product is CASDRLNTEAFF.

The table lists this clonotype with a few counts. This chain links TRBV11-2 with TRBJ2-2; D gene uncertain. CDR3 length: 12 residues. Germline CDR1 is SGHAT and CDR2 is FQNNGV. V lost 5 bases, J lost 4 bases, and 5 bases lay in between. The CDR3 region is CASSLLTGELFF. The DNA of the CDR3 is TGTGCCAGCAGCCTCCTCACCGGGGAGCTGTTTTTT.